Following are 32 T cell receptor beta chains from one sample sequenced in a study of beta chain features in type 1 diabetes. As every portion of the isolated RNA was reverse transcribed, the sequencing read expressed TCRB transcripts. The protocol was immunoSEQ multiplex PCR, while the TCRdb copy is restricted to in-frame clones and leaves out a portion. The profile shows a few hundred thousand clones, roughly a fifth of them singletons. What was sequenced was naive CD4+ T cells from blood. These receptors were collected from a woman aged 18-35 years in good health.

This clone was seen a few times. CDR3 in DNA: TGTGCCAGCAGCACTCGTCGGGGGACTAGCACAGATACGCAGTATTTT. As protein: CASSTRRGTSTDTQYF. The genes are TRBV9 and TRBJ2-3; D perhaps matches TRBD2 (6 bases). The germline V gene has CDR1 SGDLS and CDR2 YYNGEE. Trimming removed 4 bases at V and 0 bases at J, with 15 bases between. The CDR3 is 16 residues long.

This sequence joins TRBV29-1 and TRBJ1-4, with 10 nucleotides matching TRBD1. CDR3 size: 14 residues. The V and J ends lost 7 bases and 6 bases, in that order; junction bases with no gene match: 8. From germline, CDR1 is SQVTM and CDR2 ANQGSEA. The CDR3 DNA is TGCAGCGCCAAGAAGACAGGGGGCGATGAAAAACTGTTTTTT. Encoded protein: CSAKKTGGDEKLFF.

This clone showed up just a few times. The chain couples TRBV12-5 to TRBJ2-1, with 9 bases matching TRBD1. V lost 6 bases and J lost 0; bases outside the gene matches: 27. CDR3 length: 23 amino acids. CDR1 is LGHNT and CDR2 is FRNRAP in the germline V gene. The CDR3 nucleotides read TGTGCTAGTGGCTCTCCTGGGGGCTCCGGGACAGGGTACGGGACGAGCTCCTACAATGAGCAGTTCTTC. Encoded protein: CASGSPGGSGTGYGTSSYNEQFF. The variable domain in full, completed from reference TRBV12-5 and TRBJ2-1, reads DARVTQTPRHKVTEMGQEVTMRCQPILGHNTVFWYRQTMMQGLELLAYFRNRAPLDDSGMPKDRFSAEMPDATLATLKIQPSEPRDSAVYFCASGSPGGSGTGYGTSSYNEQFFGPGTRLTVL.

The V and J genes are TRBV29-1 and TRBJ2-7; the D gene is possibly TRBD1 (5 bases). V was pared by 2 bases and J by 1 base, with 12 bases between. CDR1 SQVTM and CDR2 ANQGSEA come from the germline V gene. This CDR3 is built from 14 residues. CDR3 sequence reads: CSVELVQDSYEQYF. CDR3 nucleotides: TGCAGCGTTGAACTCGTACAGGATTCCTACGAGCAGTACTTC.

This clone was seen only a few times. CDR3 region: CASSQGGTPSGANVLTF. The CDR3 region has the DNA TGCGCCAGCAGCCAAGGCGGGACCCCCTCTGGGGCCAACGTCCTGACTTTC. The chain has TRBV4-1 and TRBJ2-6; possible D gene TRBD2, 6 bases. Per germline, CDR1 MGHRA and CDR2 YSYEKL. V was shortened by 1 base and J by 0 bases, with 10 bases between the two germline ends. The CDR3 is 17 amino acids.

This clone was counted a few times. The chain has TRBV4-3 and TRBJ2-5, with TRBD2 identical over 7 bases. After removal of 0 bases from V and 1 base from J, the junction contained 5 bases not matched to a gene. Germline V CDR1 and CDR2: LGHNA, YSLEER. This CDR3 contains 16 residues. The CDR3 nucleotides read TGCGCCAGCAGCCAAGAGCCTAGCGGAGTCCAAGAGACCCAGTACTTC. Amino acid sequence: CASSQEPSGVQETQYF.

There are a few counts of this clone. V and J are TRBV5-5 and TRBJ1-5, with 9 bases matching TRBD1. This CDR3 is 14 amino acids long. J lost 9 bases, V lost 4 bases, and 8 bases had no gene match. The germline V gene has CDR1 SGHKS and CDR2 YYEKEE (reference sequence). The DNA for the CDR3 is TGTGCCAGCAGCCCCTCGCCGGGACAGGGGCCCCAGCATTTT. It encodes CASSPSPGQGPQHF.

This clone was counted a few times. The J gene is TRBJ2-7, the V gene TRBV9, with 7 bases aligning to TRBD1. V dropped 0 bases and J dropped 6; count of bases not matched to a gene: 6. The CDR3 contains 14 residues. Germline assignment: CDR1 SGDLS and CDR2 YYNGEE. The CDR3 nucleotides read TGTGCCAGCAGCGTAGGGGGGCAGGGGGTCGAGCAGTACTTC. Its protein product is CASSVGGQGVEQYF. The full variable domain, in which reference TRBV9 and TRBJ2-7 provide the parts outside the CDR3, is DSGVTQTPKHLITATGQRVTLRCSPRSGDLSVYWYQQSLDQGLQFLIQYYNGEERAKGNILERFSAQQFPDLHSELNLSSLELGDSALYFCASSVGGQGVEQYFGPGTRLTVT.

V gene TRBV11-2 combines with J gene TRBJ1-1, with D perhaps matching TRBD1 (5 bases). The CDR3 contains 15 residues. Germline V gene sequence: CDR1 SGHAT, CDR2 FQNNGV. The V gene lost 5 bases and the J gene lost 1 base, with 14 bases spanning the gap. The CDR3 region has the DNA TGTGCCAGCAGCCAAGGACACGGACAGAACACTGAAGCTTTCTTT. The encoded protein is CASSQGHGQNTEAFF.

This clone was seen only a few times. This chain joins TRBV29-1 and TRBJ2-1; D call uncertain. Germline V lookup: CDR1 SQVTM, CDR2 ANQGSEA. V was cut by 7 bases and J by 0 bases, with 13 bases left in between. The CDR3 sequence is 14 residues long. CDR3 region: CSAERGFSYNEQFF. The DNA of the CDR3 is TGCAGCGCCGAGAGAGGCTTCTCCTACAATGAGCAGTTCTTC.

The rearrangement uses TRBV5-4 and TRBJ2-5, with 9 bases aligning to TRBD2. The germline CDR1 and CDR2 sequences are SGHNT and YYREEE (reference sequence). With 1 base clipped from V and 4 bases from J, the junction kept 8 bases outside the gene matches. The CDR3 contains 16 residues. This chain's CDR3 is CASSLQRGVGIETQYF. CDR3 DNA: TGTGCCAGCAGCTTGCAGCGGGGGGTGGGTATAGAGACCCAGTACTTC.

The genes are TRBV28 and TRBJ2-3, with D unresolved. Trimming left V 2 bases short and J 8 bases short, with 11 bases between. CDR1 and CDR2 from the germline V gene are MDHEN and SYDVKM. CDR3 length equals 13 residues. CDR3 DNA sequence: TGTGCCAGCAGTTTAGCTGGGCCAGGTACGCAGTATTTT. It translates to CASSLAGPGTQYF.

The V call is TRBV7-9, the J call TRBJ2-7; 13 bases are shared with TRBD2. Per germline, CDR1 SEHNR and CDR2 FQNEAQ (reference sequence). V was pared by 4 bases and J by 9 bases, with 12 bases of the junction left unmatched. This CDR3 is 16 amino acids long. CDR3 in amino acids: CASSSGTSGTMWAQYF. CDR3 nucleotide sequence: TGTGCCAGCAGCTCCGGGACTAGCGGGACAATGTGGGCGCAGTACTTC.

The V gene is TRBV5-1, the J gene TRBJ2-5; the match to TRBD2 covers 8 bases. J lost 1 base, V lost 0 bases, and 2 bases had no gene match. The CDR3 has 15 amino acids. Germline CDR1 is SGHRS and CDR2 is YFSETQ. The CDR3 DNA sequence: TGCGCCAGCAGCTTGGAGCGGGGGACCCAAGAGACCCAGTACTTC. Protein product: CASSLERGTQETQYF.

This clone turned up a few times. Other DNA sequences within the sample encode an identical CDR3. CDR3 region: CASSPVSYGYTF. The CDR3, as DNA: TGTGCCAGCAGCCCGGTTAGCTATGGCTACACCTTC. The genes are TRBV11-2 and TRBJ1-2; no clear D gene. Germline loops: CDR1 SGHAT, CDR2 FQNNGV. Trimming shortened V by 5 bases and J by 4 bases, and 8 bases separated the two germline ends. This CDR3 has 12 amino acids.

This clone has only a few counts. This sequence joins TRBV7-2 and TRBJ2-1, with 8 nucleotides matching TRBD1. This CDR3 region has 15 residues. V was clipped by 1 base and J by 4 bases; unmatched bases: 3. Germline CDR1 reads SGHTA; CDR2 reads FQGNSA. The CDR3 region has the DNA TGTGCCAGCAGCTTAGACAGGGGGATATACAATGAGCAGTTCTTC. This gives the protein CASSLDRGIYNEQFF.

The chain couples TRBV5-1 to TRBJ2-7; D might be TRBD2 (5 bases). Germline CDR1 reads SGHRS; CDR2 reads YFSETQ. V was cut by 1 base and J by 0 bases, with 11 bases left in between. CDR3 length: 15 residues. The CDR3 DNA reads TGCGCCAGCAGCTTGTGGACTGGAAGCTCCTACGAGCAGTACTTC. Residues: CASSLWTGSSYEQYF.

This clone was detected a few times. The genes are TRBV4-1 and TRBJ2-7, with D possibly matching TRBD1 (5 bases). Germline V lookup: CDR1 MGHRA, CDR2 YSYEKL. V lost 0 bases and J lost 0, with 15 bases in between. This CDR3 region has 17 residues. The CDR3: CASSQDGAGMSSYEQYF. The DNA of the CDR3 is TGCGCCAGCAGCCAAGATGGAGCAGGGATGAGCTCCTACGAGCAGTACTTC.

A few counts support this clone. V gene TRBV4-1 combines with J gene TRBJ2-1, with D possibly TRBD2 on 5 matching bases. The CDR3 consists of 15 residues. Trimming removed 1 base at V and 8 bases at J, with 15 bases between. Germline V lookup: CDR1 MGHRA, CDR2 YSYEKL. DNA of the CDR3: TGCGCCAGCAGCCAAGTAGGTCTAGCACTGGATGAGCAGTTCTTC. Protein sequence: CASSQVGLALDEQFF.

V is TRBV5-1 and J is TRBJ2-7; tentatively, D is TRBD1 (5 bases). This CDR3 is built from 14 residues. The V end lost 0 bases, the J end lost 0 bases, and 7 bases lay between the germline ends. Germline V gives CDR1 SGHRS, CDR2 YFSETQ. The CDR3 loop is CASSLGQSSYEQYF. CDR3 in DNA: TGCGCCAGCAGCTTGGGACAGAGCTCCTACGAGCAGTACTTC.

In this sample, this clone turned up a few times. This sequence joins TRBV29-1 and TRBJ2-7; possible D gene TRBD1, 7 bases. The CDR3 totals 13 residues. V was shortened by 4 bases and J by 3 bases, with 13 bases between the two germline ends. Germline V gene lookup returns CDR1 SQVTM and CDR2 ANQGSEA. In DNA form, the CDR3 reads TGCAGCGTTGTGGACCAGGGGGGCTACGAGCAGTACTTC. It codes for CSVVDQGGYEQYF.

This chain joins TRBV9 and TRBJ1-6; D is ambiguous. Germline assignment: CDR1 SGDLS and CDR2 YYNGEE. The CDR3 extends over 13 amino acids. Trimming pared 3 bases from V and 9 bases from J, leaving 10 bases between. CDR3 sequence reads: CASSEGGSSPLHF. The DNA for the CDR3 is TGTGCCAGCAGCGAAGGAGGGAGTTCACCCCTCCACTTT.

The V call is TRBV6-5, the J call TRBJ1-2, with a possible D match to TRBD1 (6 bases). Germline CDR1 MNHEY, CDR2 SVGAGI. Trimming stripped 6 bases from V and 2 bases from J, with 13 bases between. This CDR3 region has 14 residues. The DNA for the CDR3 is TGTGCCAGCAGACAGGACAGCCCAAACTATGGCTACACCTTC. Protein: CASRQDSPNYGYTF.

Of note for this clone: The same CDR3 is also encoded by other DNA sequences in this sample. The gene calls are TRBV30 and TRBJ2-7, with a tentative D call TRBD1 (6 bases). This CDR3 comprises 13 residues. Germline V gene lookup returns CDR1 GTSNPN and CDR2 SVGIG (reference sequence). Deletions cut 0 bases from V and 3 bases from J, with 9 bases between. In DNA, the CDR3 is TGTGCCTGGAGTGTACAGGGAAGCTACGAGCAGTACTTC. This sequence encodes CAWSVQGSYEQYF.

The V gene is TRBV9, the J gene TRBJ2-1; D gene unclear. V dropped 2 bases and J dropped 0 bases, with 9 bases sitting between them. CDR3 length: 15 amino acids. Per germline, CDR1 SGDLS and CDR2 YYNGEE. The CDR3 DNA follows: TGTGCCAGCAGCGTGCACTCCGTCTCCTACAATGAGCAGTTCTTC. Translation: CASSVHSVSYNEQFF.

The chain employs TRBV6-5 and TRBJ1-1, with 7 bases fitting TRBD1. The germline gives CDR1 MNHEY, CDR2 SVGAGI. The CDR3 is 15 residues long. V was clipped by 2 bases and J by 4 bases; unmatched bases: 7. The CDR3 loop reads CASSYQGRGSTEAFF. The CDR3 DNA sequence: TGTGCCAGCAGTTACCAAGGCAGGGGGAGCACTGAAGCTTTCTTT.

This chain joins TRBV4-2 and TRBJ2-5, with 13 bases that match TRBD2. CDR3 length: 18 residues. Per germline, CDR1 LGHNA and CDR2 YNFKEQ. V gave up 1 base and J gave up 4 bases; unmatched junction bases: 9. The CDR3 DNA follows: TGTGCCAGCAGCCAAGGGGGACTAGCGGGAAGCTGGGGAGAGACCCAGTACTTC. This encodes CASSQGGLAGSWGETQYF.

The chain uses TRBV25-1 and TRBJ2-7; D possibly corresponds to TRBD2 (6 bases). Trimming stripped 1 base from V and 5 bases from J, with 12 bases between. The CDR3 spans 14 residues. Germline V lookup: CDR1 MGHDK, CDR2 SYGVNS. Written as DNA, the CDR3 is TGTGCCAGCAGTGAATCCGGGAGTGTGAACGAGCAGTACTTC. Its protein is CASSESGSVNEQYF.

The V call is TRBV5-4, the J call TRBJ2-6, with 8 bases matching TRBD1. The CDR3 sequence is 15 residues long. Germline V gives CDR1 SGHNT, CDR2 YYREEE (reference sequence). Trimming at V came to 9 bases and at J to 0 bases, leaving 5 bases not matched to a gene. DNA of the CDR3: TGTGCCATCGGACAGGGAAACTCTGGGGCCAACGTCCTGACTTTC. This gives the protein CAIGQGNSGANVLTF.

This clone has a handful of counts. The rearrangement joins TRBV7-9 to TRBJ1-2, with 8 bases matching TRBD1. The CDR3 is 17 residues long. V was pared by 3 bases and J by 6 bases, with 15 bases of the junction left unmatched. Germline V CDR1 and CDR2: SEHNR, FQNEAQ (reference sequence). The CDR3 nucleotides read TGTGCCAGCAGCTTTTCCAGGAGAGCAGGGGGCGGCGATGGCTACACCTTC. It specifies CASSFSRRAGGGDGYTF.

The CDR3 sequence is CASSSQVDRQANYGYTF. The CDR3 DNA reads TGTGCCAGCAGCTCCCAGGTCGACAGACAAGCTAACTATGGCTACACCTTC. The chain combines TRBV7-8 with TRBJ1-2, with D perhaps matching TRBD1 (5 bases). Germline V gives CDR1 SGHVS, CDR2 FQNEAQ. This CDR3 comprises 17 residues. Trimming removed 4 bases from V and 0 bases from J, with 18 bases in between.

This sequence joins TRBV7-9 and TRBJ2-4, with 11 bases matching TRBD2. V shed 2 bases, J shed 15 bases, and the junction held 9 bases outside the gene matches. Germline V CDR1 and CDR2: SEHNR, FQNEAQ (reference sequence). This CDR3 spans 14 amino acids. CDR3 DNA: TGTGCCAGCAGCTTATCCCGACTAGCGGGGCCTCGGTACTTC. Protein product: CASSLSRLAGPRYF.